One and the same sample provided the 20 T cell receptor beta chains below, sequenced in a study of blood T cell repertoires in COVID-19. Data came from immunoSEQ multiplex PCR; TCRdb stores just in-frame clones and leaves some out. The repertoire includes about 87,000 clones, around 87% of them detected once, and approximately 4.4% sits in the top ten. Sequencing was done on a sample of peripheral blood. These receptors were taken from a woman aged 80 or over with acute or convalescent COVID-19.

This rearrangement joins TRBV19 to TRBJ2-3; a weak D match, TRBD2 (6 bases). Trimming took 6 bases from V and 2 from J, leaving 15 bases between them. This CDR3 region has 15 residues. Germline V gene sequence: CDR1 LNHDA, CDR2 SQIVND (reference sequence). The chain's CDR3 is CASREGGRPTDTQYF. CDR3 nucleotide sequence: TGTGCCAGTAGGGAGGGCGGCAGGCCCACAGATACGCAGTATTTT. Full variable domain (outside the CDR3, taken from reference TRBV19 and TRBJ2-3): DGGITQSPKYLFRKEGQNVTLSCEQNLNHDAMYWYRQDPGQGLRLIYYSQIVNDFQKGDIAEGYSVSREKKESFPLTVTSAQKNPTAFYLCASREGGRPTDTQYFGPGTRLTVL.

The rearrangement joins TRBV4-3 to TRBJ2-3, with 8 bases identical to TRBD2. The germline V gene has CDR1 LGHNA and CDR2 YSLEER. This CDR3 contains 16 residues. The V and J ends lost 3 bases and 3 bases, in that order; junction bases with no gene match: 8. In DNA form, the CDR3 reads TGCGCCAGCAGCCAGGGGAGGACTAGCCCTACAGATACGCAGTATTTT. It yields the protein CASSQGRTSPTDTQYF.

This sequence joins TRBV6-1 and TRBJ2-1; 7 bases fit TRBD2. This CDR3 has 16 amino acids. Germline CDR1 reads MNHNS; CDR2 reads SASEGT. V was clipped by 0 bases and J by 3 bases; unmatched bases: 5. CDR3 region: CASSEAYSGFYNEQFF. In nucleotides, the CDR3 is TGTGCCAGCAGTGAAGCCTATAGCGGGTTCTACAATGAGCAGTTCTTC.

This chain links TRBV7-2 with TRBJ2-2; 7 bases line up with TRBD2. This CDR3 spans 17 amino acids. V shed 3 bases and J 4 bases; nucleotides not matched to a gene: 11. Germline-derived CDR1 and CDR2 are SGHTA and FQGNSA. The CDR3 loop is CASSFSSQRGSTGELFF. The CDR3 DNA sequence: TGTGCCAGCAGCTTCAGCTCCCAGCGGGGTAGCACCGGGGAGCTGTTTTTT.

The chain couples TRBV6-2 or TRBV6-3 to TRBJ1-1, with TRBD1 identical over 8 bases. This CDR3 is built from 13 residues. The trim removed 2 bases at V and 8 bases at J, leaving 4 bases unmatched. The V gene's germline CDR1 is MNHEY and CDR2 SVGEGT. The CDR3 DNA reads as TGTGCCAGCAGTTACGGACAGGGTCGGGAAGCTTTCTTT. It yields the protein CASSYGQGREAFF.

This chain connects TRBV19 to TRBJ1-2; possible D gene TRBD1, 5 bases. V was trimmed by 6 bases and J by 1 base, leaving 9 bases between them. Germline V gene data show CDR1 as LNHDA and CDR2 as SQIVND (reference sequence). CDR3 length equals 13 residues. CDR3 protein: CASRLTVNYGYTF. The CDR3 DNA sequence: TGTGCCAGTAGATTGACAGTTAACTATGGCTACACCTTC.

V is TRBV4-2 and J is TRBJ2-7; the match to TRBD1 covers 7 bases. This CDR3 has 16 residues. Germline CDR1 is LGHNA and CDR2 is YNFKEQ. J lost 2 bases, V lost 0 bases, and 7 bases had no gene match. CDR3 DNA: TGTGCCAGCAGCCAAGAGGTAGGGGGCAATCCCTACGAGCAGTACTTC. Translation: CASSQEVGGNPYEQYF.

J is TRBJ2-2 and V is TRBV5-6; tentatively, D is TRBD1 (5 bases). The CDR3 is 14 residues long. Germline-derived CDR1 and CDR2 are SGHDT and YYEEEE. V gave up 3 bases and J gave up 5 bases, with 11 bases separating them. The DNA for the CDR3 is TGTGCCAGCAGCTCGACAGTTTTAACCGGGGAGCTGTTTTTT. This encodes CASSSTVLTGELFF.

The chain uses TRBV10-3 and TRBJ2-1; 8 bases map to TRBD1. Trimming took 6 bases from V and 6 from J; bases not matched to a gene: 4. The CDR3 totals 13 residues. Germline CDR1 reads ENHRY; CDR2 reads SYGVKD. The CDR3 here is CAIRDRVGNEQFF. The CDR3 coding sequence is TGTGCCATCAGGGACAGGGTGGGCAATGAGCAGTTCTTC.

The chain combines TRBV10-3 with TRBJ2-3, with D uncertain. V was trimmed by 6 bases and J by 0 bases, leaving 7 bases between them. The germline CDR1 and CDR2 sequences are ENHRY and SYGVKD. The CDR3 runs to 13 residues. The chain's CDR3 is CAIRETSTDTQYF. The CDR3 DNA sequence: TGTGCCATCAGAGAAACTAGCACAGATACGCAGTATTTT.

This clone came up a few times. V is TRBV6-1 and J is TRBJ2-2; 7 bases fit TRBD2. Germline lookup yields CDR1 MNHNS and CDR2 SASEGT. The CDR3 length is 15 residues. The trim removed 3 bases at V and 2 bases at J, leaving 3 bases unmatched. In nucleotides, the CDR3 is TGTGCCAGCAGTGATGGGAGGGTCAACACCGGGGAGCTGTTTTTT. Translated: CASSDGRVNTGELFF.

V and J are TRBV18 and TRBJ1-1; D gene uncertain. This CDR3 has 14 amino acids. Per the germline V gene, CDR1 is KGHSH and CDR2 is LQKENI. The V and J ends lost 1 base and 1 base respectively, with 7 bases between them. The CDR3 is CASSPRSGNTEAFF. The DNA of the CDR3 is TGTGCCAGCTCACCACGGTCAGGGAACACTGAAGCTTTCTTT.

The V call is TRBV30, the J call TRBJ1-3; tentative D call: TRBD1 (5 bases). Germline V gives CDR1 GTSNPN, CDR2 SVGIG (reference sequence). The V gene lost 5 bases and the J gene lost 2 bases, with 16 bases spanning the gap. The CDR3 is made up of 15 amino acids. CDR3 bases: TGTGCCTGGGCCAACCAGGGCGCGGCTGGAAACACCATATATTTT. Residues: CAWANQGAAGNTIYF.

This clone was recorded only once. The chain is built from TRBV11-3 and TRBJ1-2; TRBD1 matches 8 bases. Germline CDR1 SGHNT, CDR2 YENEEA. The CDR3 has 13 amino acids. Germline trimming cut 1 base from V and 14 bases from J; bases unmatched to any gene: 9. For the CDR3, the DNA is TGTGCCAGCAGCTTAGGGCGGACAGGGAATATTACCTTC. Translation: CASSLGRTGNITF.

The chain uses TRBV2 and TRBJ1-5; 9 bases align to TRBD1. J was trimmed by 2 bases and V by 4 bases; bases with no gene match: 6. Per the germline V gene, CDR1 is SNHLY and CDR2 is FYNNEI. This CDR3 contains 16 residues. CDR3 in DNA: TGTGCCAGCAGTGGAAGCAGGACAGGGGGCAATCAGCCCCAGCATTTT. It specifies CASSGSRTGGNQPQHF.

The chain is built from TRBV9 and TRBJ2-1; 7 nucleotides agree with TRBD1. CDR1 SGDLS and CDR2 YYNGEE come from the germline V gene. The CDR3 has 12 residues. V lost 3 bases, J lost 7 bases, and 1 base stayed unmatched. The CDR3 region is CASSARGNEQFF. The CDR3 DNA reads as TGTGCCAGCAGCGCCAGGGGGAATGAGCAGTTCTTC.

The rearrangement links TRBV9 to TRBJ2-3; TRBD2 matches at 14 bases. CDR3 length: 16 residues. In germline, CDR1 is SGDLS, CDR2 YYNGEE. Germline trimming cut 3 bases from V and 6 bases from J; bases unmatched to any gene: 6. This chain's CDR3 is CASSAGTSGSVDTQYF. The DNA of the CDR3 is TGTGCCAGCAGCGCGGGGACTAGCGGGAGTGTGGATACGCAGTATTTT.

The CDR3 loop reads CASSFRSGEQYF. CDR3 bases: TGTGCCAGCAGTTTTCGCTCGGGGGAGCAGTACTTC. This chain joins TRBV12-3 or TRBV12-4 and TRBJ2-7, with a weak D call TRBD2 (5 bases). This CDR3 has 12 residues. V lost 3 bases, J lost 7 bases, and 10 bases lay in between.

The chain recombines TRBV7-2 with TRBJ2-1, with D possibly matching TRBD2 (5 bases). CDR1 SGHTA and CDR2 FQGNSA come from the germline V gene. This CDR3 spans 15 amino acids. Trimming shortened V by 1 base and J by 7 bases, and 14 bases separated the two germline ends. The CDR3 DNA follows: TGTGCCAGCAGCTTAGGGGTGGGAGACTTGAATGAGCAGTTCTTC. This sequence encodes CASSLGVGDLNEQFF.

This clone was recorded once. This chain links TRBV18 with TRBJ2-5; tentative D call: TRBD2 (8 bases). The CDR3 is 17 amino acids. Germline loops: CDR1 KGHSH, CDR2 LQKENI. Trimming shortened V by 1 base and J by 3 bases, and 18 bases separated the two germline ends. For the CDR3, the DNA is TGTGCCAGCTCACCACGACAGGGACTAGGATCTAAAGAGACCCAGTACTTC. Translated: CASSPRQGLGSKETQYF.